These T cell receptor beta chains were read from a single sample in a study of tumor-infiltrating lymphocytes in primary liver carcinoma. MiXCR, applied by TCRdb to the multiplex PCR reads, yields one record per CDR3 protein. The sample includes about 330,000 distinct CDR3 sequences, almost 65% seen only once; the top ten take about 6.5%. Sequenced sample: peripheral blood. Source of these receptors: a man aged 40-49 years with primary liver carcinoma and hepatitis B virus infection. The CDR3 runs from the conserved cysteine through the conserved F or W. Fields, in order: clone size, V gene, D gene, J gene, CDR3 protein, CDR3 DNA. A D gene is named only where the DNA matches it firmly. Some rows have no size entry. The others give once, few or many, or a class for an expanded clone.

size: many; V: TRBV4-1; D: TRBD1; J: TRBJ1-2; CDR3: CASRTGGPTNYGYTF; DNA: TGCGCCAGCAGGACAGGGGGTCCTACTAACTATGGCTACACCTTC
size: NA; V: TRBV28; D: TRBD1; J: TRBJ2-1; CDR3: CASSLNGGQVLNEQFF; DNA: TGTGCCAGCAGTTTAAATGGGGGACAGGTCCTCAATGAGCAGTTCTTC
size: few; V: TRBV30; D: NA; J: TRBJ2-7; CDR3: CAWNPGSYEQYF; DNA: TGTGCCTGGAACCCGGGTTCCTACGAGCAGTACTTC
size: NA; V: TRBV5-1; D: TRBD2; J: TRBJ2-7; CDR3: CASSPRLAGDYEQYF; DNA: TGCGCCAGCAGCCCAAGACTAGCGGGAGACTACGAGCAGTACTTC
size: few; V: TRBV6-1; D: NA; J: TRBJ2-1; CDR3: CASIQRAGYNEQFF; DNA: TGTGCCAGCATTCAGCGGGCGGGGTACAATGAGCAGTTCTTC
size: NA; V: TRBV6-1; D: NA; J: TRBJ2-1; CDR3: CASRALAIEQFF; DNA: TGTGCCAGCAGAGCGCTAGCCATTGAGCAGTTCTTC
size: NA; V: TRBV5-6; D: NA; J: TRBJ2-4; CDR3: CASSLGPKRGVVKNIQYF; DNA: TGTGCCAGCAGCTTGGGACCTAAACGGGGCGTTGTCAAAAACATTCAGTACTTC
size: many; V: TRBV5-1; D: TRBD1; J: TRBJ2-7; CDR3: CASSLGQGAYEQYF; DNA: TGTGCCAGCAGCTTAGGACAGGGGGCCTACGAGCAGTACTTC
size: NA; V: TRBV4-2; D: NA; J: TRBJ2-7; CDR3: CASSPNSLGRSYEQYF; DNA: TGTGCCAGCAGCCCAAACTCTCTGGGACGGTCCTACGAGCAGTACTTC
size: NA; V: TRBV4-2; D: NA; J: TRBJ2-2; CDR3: CASSQILVRGDSPGELFF; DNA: TGTGCCAGCAGTCAAATACTTGTGAGAGGGGATTCCCCCGGGGAGCTGTTTTTT
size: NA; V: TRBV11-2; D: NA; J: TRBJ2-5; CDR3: CDSSLGWSPETQYF; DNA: TGTGACAGCAGCTTAGGCTGGAGCCCCGAGACCCAGTACTTC
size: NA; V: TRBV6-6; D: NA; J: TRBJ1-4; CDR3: CASRATSGGVNEKPFF; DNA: TGTGCCAGCAGGGCGACCTCGGGAGGTGTAAATGAAAAACCGTTTTTT
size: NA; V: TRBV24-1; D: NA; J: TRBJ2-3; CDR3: CATRTEPSADTQYF; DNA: TGTGCCACCAGGACCGAGCCGTCGGCAGATACGCAGTATTTT
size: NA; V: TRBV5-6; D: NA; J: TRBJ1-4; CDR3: CASSWGGREKLFF; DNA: TGTGCCAGCAGCTGGGGGGGCCGGGAAAAACTGTTTTTT
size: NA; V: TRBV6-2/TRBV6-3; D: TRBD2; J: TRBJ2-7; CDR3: CARSPFLAGGSYEQYF; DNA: TGTGCCAGAAGTCCCTTCCTAGCGGGAGGATCCTACGAGCAGTACTTC
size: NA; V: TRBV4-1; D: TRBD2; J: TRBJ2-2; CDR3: CASSQETSGRTTGQLFF; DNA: TGCGCCAGCAGCCAAGAAACTAGCGGGAGGACCACCGGGCAGCTGTTTTTT
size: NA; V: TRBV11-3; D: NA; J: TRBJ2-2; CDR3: CASSSNTTGELFF; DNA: TGTGCCAGTAGCTCGAATACGACCGGGGAGCTGTTTTTT